This is a list of T cell receptor beta chains from one sample in a study of blood T cells in healthy people across ages. One entry per CDR3 protein results from TCRdb running MiXCR on the 5' RACE reads. Seen here are around 500,000 distinct CDR3 sequences, around 48% observed once, and the top ten hold 20% to 25%. Sequencing was performed on blood. Receptors were obtained from an elderly man in good health. Both conserved end residues are part of each CDR3.

V: TRBV11-2; J: TRBJ2-3; CDR3: CASSFQTGSNTDTQYF
V: TRBV6-2/TRBV6-3; J: TRBJ2-1; CDR3: CASSRTSGSGNEQFF
V: TRBV28; J: TRBJ1-6; CDR3: CASIGELGSPLHF
V: TRBV27; J: TRBJ2-1; CDR3: CASSSRLAGSHNEQFF
V: TRBV5-1; J: TRBJ2-1; CDR3: CASGERLAGGSEQFF
V: TRBV5-1; J: TRBJ2-1; CDR3: CASSFQASSYNEQFF
V: TRBV27; J: TRBJ2-3; CDR3: CASSLDGRLGTDTQYF
V: TRBV7-2; J: TRBJ1-6; CDR3: CASSLVTVNYSPLHF
V: TRBV7-9; J: TRBJ1-2; CDR3: CASSLVPGLTPNYGYTF
V: TRBV5-1; J: TRBJ1-2; CDR3: CASSAVTGGGSYTF
V: TRBV2; J: TRBJ1-6; CDR3: CASSEQHLNSPLHF
V: TRBV24-1; J: TRBJ2-3; CDR3: CATGQGNTDTQYF
V: TRBV20-1; J: TRBJ1-6; CDR3: CSASNRGDNSPLHF
V: TRBV18; J: TRBJ2-1; CDR3: CASSPGTSGVPYNEQFF
V: TRBV7-3; J: TRBJ2-5; CDR3: CASSSSLMETQYF
V: TRBV20-1; J: TRBJ2-2; CDR3: CSAQGLARGNTGELFF
V: TRBV20-1; J: TRBJ2-7; CDR3: CSARGLVGEFSYEQYF
V: TRBV4-3; J: TRBJ1-4; CDR3: CASSQTTEKLFF
V: TRBV4-2; J: TRBJ2-4; CDR3: CASSQEGRDQNIQYF
V: TRBV29-1; J: TRBJ2-7; CDR3: CSVSGGGYEQYF
V: TRBV29-1; J: TRBJ2-5; CDR3: CSVGRGERETQYF
V: TRBV10-2; J: TRBJ2-7; CDR3: CASSDGRLYEQYF
V: TRBV20-1; J: TRBJ1-5; CDR3: CSAASYSNQPQHF
V: TRBV20-1; J: NA; CDR3: CSAGNGGIKGEQYF
V: TRBV6-5; J: TRBJ2-5; CDR3: CASSYSMDAQETQYF
V: TRBV3-1; J: TRBJ2-1; CDR3: CASSPVASGIQFF
V: TRBV29-1; J: TRBJ1-1; CDR3: CSVQNTEAFF
V: TRBV20-1; J: TRBJ2-5; CDR3: CSARVETQYF
V: TRBV20-1; J: TRBJ2-1; CDR3: CSARDSGTSAYNEQFF
V: TRBV2; J: NA; CDR3: CASRAGVGEQYF
V: TRBV20-1; J: TRBJ2-2; CDR3: CSARDRAAGELFF
V: TRBV20-1; J: TRBJ1-2; CDR3: CSARTQAGYGYTF
V: TRBV7-6; J: TRBJ1-5; CDR3: CASGPGPGYQPQHF
V: TRBV3-1; J: TRBJ2-7; CDR3: CASSQDINSYEQYF
V: TRBV29-1; J: TRBJ2-1; CDR3: CSVDRGFRNEQFF
V: TRBV25-1; J: TRBJ2-1; CDR3: CASSEFRGAVGNEQFF
V: TRBV12-5; J: TRBJ2-7; CDR3: CAGGLFPYEQYF
V: TRBV5-1; J: TRBJ2-3; CDR3: CASSWTRGTDTQYF
V: TRBV4-2; J: TRBJ2-1; CDR3: CASSQVTGGSYNEQFF
V: TRBV7-2; J: TRBJ2-3; CDR3: CASSLLAGEADTQYF
V: TRBV7-9; J: TRBJ2-5; CDR3: CASSYLGGTQETQYF
V: TRBV10-3; J: TRBJ2-2; CDR3: CAISGNRGPNTGELFF
V: TRBV7-2; J: TRBJ2-2; CDR3: CASSLSSGITGELFF
V: TRBV29-1; J: TRBJ2-7; CDR3: CSVVVRRGLYEQYF
V: TRBV20-1; J: TRBJ2-1; CDR3: CSASGSGNEQFF
V: TRBV3-1; J: TRBJ2-7; CDR3: CASSHGGEQYF
V: TRBV7-9; J: TRBJ2-7; CDR3: CASSLGEFSYEQYF
V: TRBV4-3; J: NA; CDR3: CASSIFDFPSGEQYF
V: TRBV30; J: TRBJ2-7; CDR3: CAWSAGTSPEQYF
V: TRBV6-5; J: TRBJ1-1; CDR3: CASSMGTGGADTEAFF
V: TRBV27; J: TRBJ2-5; CDR3: CASSLSKGRGEQYF
V: TRBV4-3; J: TRBJ2-6; CDR3: CASSQDSMGSGANVLTF
V: TRBV7-9; J: TRBJ1-6; CDR3: CASSFRESSYNSPLHF
V: TRBV6-1; J: TRBJ2-3; CDR3: CASSLGLAGGPVGDTQYF
V: TRBV20-1; J: TRBJ2-3; CDR3: CSARPAGSTDTQYF
V: TRBV10-3; J: TRBJ2-7; CDR3: CAISSGQALPYEQYF
V: TRBV7-2; J: TRBJ2-1; CDR3: CASSASGPGNKQFF
V: TRBV28; J: TRBJ1-2; CDR3: CASSDITGGFYGYTF
V: TRBV7-9; J: TRBJ2-5; CDR3: CASSLGTGKYNEQYF
V: TRBV3-1; J: TRBJ1-5; CDR3: CASSQDDRGAQHF